This TCR beta chain was identified in a study of OX40 agonist ivuxolimab in advanced cancers. Study in general: The group had a mean age of about 60 years, ranged from about 20 to 85, and was 82.7% male. Three patients, one with hepatocellular carcinoma and two with cutaneous melanoma, achieved partial responses.

Germline CDR1 and CDR2: SGDLS and YYNGEE. CDR3 length: 16 amino acids. V lost 4 bases and J lost 1, with 17 bases in between. The data were produced by immunoSEQ multiplex PCR, yet TCRdb's version contains in-frame clones alone and is incomplete. The sample lists around 50,000 clones, 80% to 90% occurring once. General observations from the study: Not determined was the antigen specificity of the expanded peripheral T cells. The study observed clonal expansion of CD4+ and CD8+ blood T cells by week 6 at 0.1 to 3.0 mg/kg.

This clone has only a few counts. The antigen is undetermined. This clonotype originated in an adult with an advanced solid tumor such as melanoma, head and neck, liver or kidney cancer. This chain links TRBV9 with TRBJ1-1; possible D gene TRBD1, 6 bases. The material sequenced was CD4+ or CD8+ T cells sorted from blood, taken in a trial of the OX40 agonist ivuxolimab. CDR3 in amino acids: CASSKQTGGANTEAFF. The CDR3 nucleotides read TGTGCCAGCAGCAAACAGACTGGGGGGGCGAACACTGAAGCTTTCTTT. The full variable domain, its missing parts supplied by reference TRBV9 and TRBJ1-1, is DSGVTQTPKHLITATGQRVTLRCSPRSGDLSVYWYQQSLDQGLQFLIQYYNGEERAKGNILERFSAQQFPDLHSELNLSSLELGDSALYFCASSKQTGGANTEAFFGQGTRLTVV.